Listed below are T cell receptor beta chains from one sample, sequenced in a study of cytomegalovirus exposure and HLA in healthy donors. The data were produced by immunoSEQ multiplex PCR, yet TCRdb's version contains in-frame clones alone and is incomplete. The listing records about 67,000 clones. The specimen sequenced was PBMCs. The receptor source for this set is a woman between 40 and 50 years old in good health and CMV-seropositive. The CDR3 runs from the conserved cysteine through the conserved F or W. Fields, in order: V gene, D gene, J gene, CDR3 protein, CDR3 DNA. The D gene is left open where the match is weak.

TRBV5-3	TRBD1	TRBJ1-6	CARSFTPGQDNSPLHF	TGTGCCAGAAGCTTCACCCCGGGACAGGATAATTCACCCCTCCACTTT
TRBV2	TRBD2	TRBJ2-3	CASSELAGGPTSSTDTQYF	TGTGCCAGCAGTGAATTAGCGGGGGGGCCTACTTCTAGCACAGATACGCAGTATTTT
TRBV23-1	NA	TRBJ1-3	CASSHISYSTAGNTIYF	TGCGCCAGCAGTCACATCTCTTACAGTACCGCTGGAAACACCATATATTTT
TRBV4-1	TRBD2	TRBJ2-7	CASSQDRASGMNEQYF	TGCGCCAGCAGCCAAGATCGGGCTAGCGGGATGAACGAGCAGTACTTC
TRBV7-9	TRBD1	TRBJ1-1	CASSLQGANTEAFF	TGTGCCAGCAGTCTACAGGGGGCCAACACTGAAGCTTTCTTT
TRBV23-1	NA	TRBJ2-1	CASSQSRQSQQFF	TGCGCCAGCAGTCAATCCCGACAGTCCCAGCAGTTCTTC
TRBV4-1	TRBD1	TRBJ2-5	CASSQGLAGQGAGQETQYF	TGCGCCAGCAGCCAAGGTCTCGCGGGTCAGGGGGCCGGCCAAGAGACCCAGTACTTC
TRBV14	NA	TRBJ2-1	CASRLQGYNEQFF	TGTGCCAGCAGGTTACAGGGATACAATGAGCAGTTCTTC
TRBV6-1	TRBD1	TRBJ2-5	CASSEKTGGAETQYF	TGTGCCAGCAGTGAAAAGACAGGGGGCGCGGAGACCCAGTACTTC
TRBV6-5	TRBD1	TRBJ1-6	CASSVTGTENSPLHF	TGTGCCAGCAGTGTAACCGGGACAGAAAATTCACCCCTCCACTTT
TRBV10-1	NA	TRBJ1-4	CASSAGRGFNEKLFF	TGCGCCAGCAGCGCCGGGAGAGGCTTTAATGAAAAACTGTTTTTT
TRBV18	TRBD1	TRBJ1-1	CASSPPQGGTEAFF	TGTGCCAGCTCACCTCCACAGGGGGGGACTGAAGCTTTCTTT
TRBV2	NA	TRBJ1-2	CAGLGLTYGYTF	TGTGCCGGCCTAGGCCTGACCTATGGCTACACCTTC
TRBV5-4	TRBD1	TRBJ2-3	CASSSRDRTDTQYF	TGTGCCAGCAGCTCCCGGGACAGGACAGATACGCAGTATTTT
TRBV29-1	NA	TRBJ1-1	CSVGVSGVKDTEAFF	TGCAGCGTTGGTGTGTCGGGGGTAAAGGACACTGAAGCTTTCTTT
TRBV11-3	NA	TRBJ1-1	CASSLGGRDTEAFF	TGTGCCAGCAGCTTGGGGGGGCGGGACACTGAAGCTTTCTTT
TRBV7-8	TRBD1	TRBJ1-1	CASTQGATNTEAFF	TGTGCCAGCACCCAGGGGGCAACGAACACTGAAGCTTTCTTT
TRBV18	TRBD1	TRBJ1-2	CASSPGTGTGGHNGYTF	TGTGCCAGCTCACCCGGCACGGGGACAGGGGGCCATAATGGCTACACCTTC
TRBV4-3	NA	TRBJ2-1	CASSQDAPFTLNNEQFF	TGCGCCAGCAGCCAAGATGCGCCTTTTACCCTCAACAATGAGCAGTTCTTC
TRBV5-1	TRBD1	TRBJ2-1	CASSYDRAQVGEQFF	TGCGCCAGCAGCTACGACAGGGCTCAGGTTGGTGAGCAGTTCTTC
TRBV5-1	TRBD1	TRBJ1-1	CASSWDRPNTEAFF	TGCGCCAGCAGCTGGGACAGACCCAACACTGAAGCTTTCTTT
TRBV7-9	NA	TRBJ2-6	CASSQRAYGANVLTF	TGTGCCAGCAGCCAAAGAGCGTACGGGGCCAACGTCCTGACTTTC
TRBV6-5	NA	TRBJ2-7	CASSYSKLSYEQYF	TGTGCCAGCAGTTACTCGAAGCTCTCCTACGAGCAGTACTTC
TRBV5-4	TRBD2	TRBJ2-7	CASSTLAGTISYEQYF	TGTGCCAGCAGCACCCTCGCCGGGACTATCTCCTACGAGCAGTACTTC
TRBV30	NA	TRBJ1-1	CAWSGGVAGAFF	TGTGCCTGGAGTGGGGGGGTGGCAGGAGCTTTCTTT
TRBV6-6	TRBD1	TRBJ2-7	CASTTHRDSLYEQYF	TGTGCCAGCACCACACACCGGGACAGCCTCTACGAGCAGTACTTC
TRBV25-1	NA	TRBJ2-1	CASSDDRQIGSYNEQFF	TGTGCCAGCAGTGACGACAGACAGATAGGCTCCTACAATGAGCAGTTCTTC
TRBV27	TRBD2	TRBJ2-7	CASRTGGSYEQYF	TGTGCCAGCAGGACGGGGGGGAGCTACGAGCAGTACTTC
TRBV19	TRBD1	TRBJ1-1	CASSILDRRSEAFF	TGTGCCAGTAGTATCTTGGACAGGCGTTCTGAAGCTTTCTTT
TRBV10-3	TRBD1	TRBJ2-1	CAISESRQGASNEQFF	TGTGCCATCAGTGAGTCAAGACAGGGGGCGAGCAATGAGCAGTTCTTC
TRBV2	TRBD1	TRBJ1-1	CASSIDRVNTEAFF	TGTGCCAGCAGCATCGACAGGGTGAACACTGAAGCTTTCTTT
TRBV5-1	TRBD2	TRBJ2-1	CASSLMGTSDPRQFF	TGCGCCAGCAGCTTGATGGGGACTAGCGACCCTCGGCAGTTCTTC